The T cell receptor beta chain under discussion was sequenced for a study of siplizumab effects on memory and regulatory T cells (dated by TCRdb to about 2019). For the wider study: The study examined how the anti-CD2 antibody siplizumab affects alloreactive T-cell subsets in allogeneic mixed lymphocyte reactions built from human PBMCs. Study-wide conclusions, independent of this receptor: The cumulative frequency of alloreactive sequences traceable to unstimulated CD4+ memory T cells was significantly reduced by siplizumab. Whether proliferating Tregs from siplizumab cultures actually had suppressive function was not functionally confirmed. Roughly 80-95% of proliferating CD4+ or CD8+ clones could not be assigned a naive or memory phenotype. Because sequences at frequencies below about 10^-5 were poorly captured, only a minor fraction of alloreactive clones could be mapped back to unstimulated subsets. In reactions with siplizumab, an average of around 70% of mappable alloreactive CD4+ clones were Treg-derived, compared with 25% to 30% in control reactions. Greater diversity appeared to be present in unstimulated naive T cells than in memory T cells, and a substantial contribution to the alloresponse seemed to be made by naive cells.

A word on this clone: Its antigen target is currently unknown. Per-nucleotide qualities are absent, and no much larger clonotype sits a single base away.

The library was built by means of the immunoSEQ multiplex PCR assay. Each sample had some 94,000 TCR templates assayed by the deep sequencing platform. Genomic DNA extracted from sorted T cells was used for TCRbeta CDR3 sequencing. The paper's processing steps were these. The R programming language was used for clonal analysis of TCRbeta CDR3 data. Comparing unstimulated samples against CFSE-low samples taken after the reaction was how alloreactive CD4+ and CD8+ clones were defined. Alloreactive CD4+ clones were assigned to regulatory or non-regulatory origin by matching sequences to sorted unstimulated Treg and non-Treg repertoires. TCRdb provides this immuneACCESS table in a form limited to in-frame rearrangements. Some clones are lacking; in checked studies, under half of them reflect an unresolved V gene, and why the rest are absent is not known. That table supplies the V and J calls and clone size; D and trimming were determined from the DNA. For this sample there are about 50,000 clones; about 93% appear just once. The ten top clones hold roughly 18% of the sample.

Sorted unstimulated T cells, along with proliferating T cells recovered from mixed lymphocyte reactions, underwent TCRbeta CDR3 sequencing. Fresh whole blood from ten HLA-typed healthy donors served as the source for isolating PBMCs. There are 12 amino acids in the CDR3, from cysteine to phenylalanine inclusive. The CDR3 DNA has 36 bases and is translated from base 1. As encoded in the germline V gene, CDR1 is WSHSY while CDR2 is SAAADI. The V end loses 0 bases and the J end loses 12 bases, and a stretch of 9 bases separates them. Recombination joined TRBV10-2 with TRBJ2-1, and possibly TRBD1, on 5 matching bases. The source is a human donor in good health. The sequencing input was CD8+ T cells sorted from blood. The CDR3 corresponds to CASSESVDTQFF. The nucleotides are TGCGCCAGCAGTGAGTCGGTGGACACGCAGTTCTTC.